This T cell receptor (beta chain) was identified in a study of cytomegalovirus exposure and HLA in healthy donors. Study-level findings and limits: Cytomegalovirus association was assigned to about 150 TCR beta chains. Earlier results showed most TCR beta V segments being productive about 87% or about 30% of the time. One later analysis reportedly identified an Asian-associated ancestry cluster that showed fewer N-insertions than the roughly 670-donor mean.

With regard to this clone: What it recognizes is unknown.

CDR1 is MNHNS, CDR2 SASEGT, per germline. The CDR3 contains 15 residues. V was trimmed by 7 bases and J by 9 bases, leaving 21 bases between them. Use of 60 Vbeta and 13 Jbeta primers characterized the PCR. Data came from immunoSEQ multiplex PCR; TCRdb stores just in-frame clones and leaves some out. Among about 110,000 clones, about 86% were seen once, and the ten largest hold approximately 2%. The receptor was derived from a man in his forties in good health and CMV-seronegative. The chain employs TRBV6-1 and TRBJ2-2, with D possibly TRBD2 on 6 matching bases. What was sequenced was PBMCs. Here the CDR3 reads CASTQRGGGNRELFF. CDR3 sequence (DNA): TGTGCCAGCACCCAAAGGGGTGGGGGGAACCGGGAGCTGTTTTTT.